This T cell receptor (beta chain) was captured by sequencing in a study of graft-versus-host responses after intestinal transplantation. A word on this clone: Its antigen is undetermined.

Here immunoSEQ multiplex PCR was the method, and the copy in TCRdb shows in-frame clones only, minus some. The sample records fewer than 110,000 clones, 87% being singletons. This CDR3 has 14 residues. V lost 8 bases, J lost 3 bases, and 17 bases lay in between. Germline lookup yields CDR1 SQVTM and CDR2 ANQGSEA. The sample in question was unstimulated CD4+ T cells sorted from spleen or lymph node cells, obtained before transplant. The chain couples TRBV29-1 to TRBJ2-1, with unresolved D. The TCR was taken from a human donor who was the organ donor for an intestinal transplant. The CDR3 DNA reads TGCAGCATACGAATTCCAGGTCGCTACAATGAGCAGTTCTTC. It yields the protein CSIRIPGRYNEQFF.